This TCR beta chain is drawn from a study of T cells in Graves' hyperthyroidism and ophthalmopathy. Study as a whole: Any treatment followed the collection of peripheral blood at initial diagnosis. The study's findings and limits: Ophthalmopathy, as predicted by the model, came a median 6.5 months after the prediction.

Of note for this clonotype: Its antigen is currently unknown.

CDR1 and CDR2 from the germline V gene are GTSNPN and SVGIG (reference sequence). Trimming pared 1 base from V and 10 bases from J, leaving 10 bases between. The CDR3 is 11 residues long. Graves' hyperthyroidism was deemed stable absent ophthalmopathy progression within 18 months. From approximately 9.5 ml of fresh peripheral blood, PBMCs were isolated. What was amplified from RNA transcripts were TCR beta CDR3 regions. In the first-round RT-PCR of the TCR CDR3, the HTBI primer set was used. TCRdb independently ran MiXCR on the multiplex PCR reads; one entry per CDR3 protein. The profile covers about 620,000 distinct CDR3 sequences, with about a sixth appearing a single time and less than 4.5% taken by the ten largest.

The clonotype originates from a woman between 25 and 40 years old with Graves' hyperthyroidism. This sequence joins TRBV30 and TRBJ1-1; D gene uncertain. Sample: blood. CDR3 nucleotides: TGTGCCTGGAGTGGAGGGTGGGGAGCTTTCTTT. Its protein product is CAWSGGWGAFF.